A selection of T cell receptor beta chains follows, all from one sample in a study of Graves' ophthalmopathy and Graves' hyperthyroidism. TCRdb analysed the multiplex PCR reads with MiXCR anew, one entry per CDR3 protein. Found here are roughly 400,000 distinct CDR3 sequences, approximately 15% of them singletons; the top ten hold 5.5% to 7%. Sequencing input: peripheral blood. The source of these receptors is a woman under 30 with stable Graves' hyperthyroidism. Both conserved end residues are part of each CDR3. The D gene is left open where the match is weak. Rows give clone size only sometimes, using once, few, many, or a class for an expanded clone.

TRBV20-1,TRBJ1-3,many,TRBD1,TGCAGTGCACCGAAGACAGGGACTGGAAACACCATATATTTT,CSAPKTGTGNTIYF
TRBV5-1,TRBJ1-1,many,TRBD1,TGCGCCAGCAGCTGGGGACAGATGAACACTGAAGCTTTCTTT,CASSWGQMNTEAFF
TRBV6-1,TRBJ1-2,many,TRBD1,TGTGCCAGCACCGTAACAGGGGGCTGGGGCTACACCTTC,CASTVTGGWGYTF
TRBV6-5,TRBJ1-2,-,-,TGTGCCAGCAGTTACTCGTTTAGGACTACTAACTATGGCTACACCTTC,CASSYSFRTTNYGYTF
TRBV6-1,TRBJ1-2,-,TRBD1,TGTGCCAGCAGTGTTACAGGGGGGGCCTATGGCTACACCTTC,CASSVTGGAYGYTF
TRBV6-2/TRBV6-3,TRBJ2-7,once,-,TGTGCCAGCAGTTACTACCGGGTTTCCTACGAGCAGTACTTC,CASSYYRVSYEQYF
TRBV19,TRBJ2-5,many,TRBD1,TGTGCCAGTAGTATAGGAGGGGGCGCCTTCCAAGAGACCCAGTACTTC,CASSIGGGAFQETQYF
TRBV12-3/TRBV12-4,TRBJ1-1,many,-,TGTGCCAGCAGACCGCCCAACACTGAAGCTTTCTTT,CASRPPNTEAFF
TRBV5-1,TRBJ2-1,few,TRBD2,TGCGCCAGTGCAGCGGGGGCCAACTACAATGAGCAGTTCTTC,CASAAGANYNEQFF
TRBV11-2,TRBJ2-7,many,-,TGTGCCAGCAGCTCTACAGGGGGGGAAGACGAGCAGTACTTC,CASSSTGGEDEQYF
TRBV19,TRBJ2-7,many,TRBD1,TGTGCCAGTGGCTCCTCAGGGGGCGGCTACGAGCAGTACTTC,CASGSSGGGYEQYF
TRBV6-1,TRBJ1-1,-,-,TGTGCCAGCACCCCGACGGTGAACACTGAAGCTTTCTTT,CASTPTVNTEAFF
TRBV4-1,TRBJ2-5,many,-,TGCGCCAGCAGCCGGGGGAACCCTAGGGAGACCCAGTACTTC,CASSRGNPRETQYF
TRBV14,TRBJ2-7,many,-,TGTGCCAGCAGCCGGGACCAGGGTCGCAAAGGCGAGCAGTACTTC,CASSRDQGRKGEQYF
TRBV4-1,TRBJ1-1,few,-,TGCGCCAGCAGCCAACCAGGGAAGAACACTGAAGCTTTCTTT,CASSQPGKNTEAFF
TRBV5-1,TRBJ1-1,many,TRBD1,TGCGCCAGCAGATCCGGGACAGGAGACCTGAACACTGAAGCTTTCTTT,CASRSGTGDLNTEAFF
TRBV11-2,TRBJ1-6,few,-,TGTGCCAGCAGCTTAGGGGATCGGGGCGGTCGGAATTCACCCCTCCACTTT,CASSLGDRGGRNSPLHF
TRBV27,TRBJ1-6,-,-,TGTGCCAGCAGGTTAGGAGGGACCGTGGCTTCACCCCTCCACTTT,CASRLGGTVASPLHF
TRBV6-1,TRBJ2-7,many,-,TGTGCCAGCAGTGCGGACGGCAGAACCTACGAGCAGTACTTC,CASSADGRTYEQYF
TRBV7-4,TRBJ1-2,many,-,TGTGCCAGCAGCTCCCAGGGGATCTATGGCTACACCTTC,CASSSQGIYGYTF
TRBV27,TRBJ1-2,many,-,TGTGCCAGCGGTCTGGGGGGGATTCCTAACTATGGCTACACCTTC,CASGLGGIPNYGYTF
TRBV10-3,TRBJ2-5,many,-,TGTGCCATCAGACCGGGCCACCAAGAGACCCAGTACTTC,CAIRPGHQETQYF
TRBV11-2,TRBJ1-2,few,TRBD1,TGTGCCAGCAGCTCACACAGGGGGGGTTACTATGGCTACACCTTC,CASSSHRGGYYGYTF
TRBV6-5,TRBJ1-2,many,-,TGTGCCAGCTCCAAGGCCAGGGAGGATGGCTACACCTTC,CASSKAREDGYTF
TRBV28,TRBJ2-7,many,-,TGTGCCAGCAGTCTTCCGGACAGTCCCTACGAGCAGTACTTC,CASSLPDSPYEQYF
TRBV7-9,TRBJ1-1,many,-,TGTGCCAGCACCTACGGGGGAGACACTGAAGCTTTCTTT,CASTYGGDTEAFF
TRBV20-1,TRBJ2-5,-,TRBD2,TGCAGTGCTAATCCAGCGGGGCAAGAGACCCAGTACTTC,CSANPAGQETQYF
TRBV5-1,TRBJ2-7,-,TRBD1,TGCGCCAGCAGCACGACAGGGGATAGGTACGAGCAGTACTTC,CASSTTGDRYEQYF
TRBV7-2,TRBJ1-1,-,-,TGTGCCAGCAGCTTAGTACTTAACCCCTTTGCTTTCTTT,CASSLVLNPFAFF
TRBV7-2,TRBJ2-2,many,-,TGTGCCAGCAGCCCAGGACGGTTGAACACCGGGGAGCTGTTTTTT,CASSPGRLNTGELFF
TRBV2,TRBJ1-1,many,-,TGTGCCAGCAGTGCGGACAGAACGGACACTGAAGCTTTCTTT,CASSADRTDTEAFF
TRBV24-1,TRBJ1-2,many,-,TGTGCCACCAGTGATTTGGACAAGACCTATGGCTACACCTTC,CATSDLDKTYGYTF
TRBV6-2/TRBV6-3,TRBJ1-1,many,-,TGTGCCAGCAGGGATTCCAGGAACACTGAAGCTTTCTTT,CASRDSRNTEAFF
TRBV20-1,TRBJ1-6,-,TRBD1,TGCAGTGCCGGGACAGGGAACTATAATTCACCCCTCCACTTT,CSAGTGNYNSPLHF
TRBV6-1,TRBJ2-2,-,TRBD2,TGTGCCAGCAGGACGCGGGGGGCCCTCACCGGGGAGCTGTTTTTT,CASRTRGALTGELFF